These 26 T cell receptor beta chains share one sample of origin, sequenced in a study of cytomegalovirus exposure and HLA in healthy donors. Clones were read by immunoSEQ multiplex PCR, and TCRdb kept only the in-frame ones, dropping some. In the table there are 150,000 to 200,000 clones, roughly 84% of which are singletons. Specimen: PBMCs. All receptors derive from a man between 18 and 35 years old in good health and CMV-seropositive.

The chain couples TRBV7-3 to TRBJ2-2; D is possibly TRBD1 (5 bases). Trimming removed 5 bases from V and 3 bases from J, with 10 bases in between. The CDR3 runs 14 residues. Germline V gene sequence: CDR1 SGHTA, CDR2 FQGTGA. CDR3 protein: CASSPLTDTGELFF. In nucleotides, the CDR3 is TGTGCCAGCAGCCCTTTGACAGACACCGGGGAGCTGTTTTTT.

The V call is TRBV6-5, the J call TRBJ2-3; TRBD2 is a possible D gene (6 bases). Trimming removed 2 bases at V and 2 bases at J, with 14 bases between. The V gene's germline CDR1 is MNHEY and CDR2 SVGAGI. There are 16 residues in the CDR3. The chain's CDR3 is CASSYGQTSLTDTQYF. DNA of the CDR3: TGTGCCAGCAGTTACGGCCAAACTAGCCTCACAGATACGCAGTATTTT.

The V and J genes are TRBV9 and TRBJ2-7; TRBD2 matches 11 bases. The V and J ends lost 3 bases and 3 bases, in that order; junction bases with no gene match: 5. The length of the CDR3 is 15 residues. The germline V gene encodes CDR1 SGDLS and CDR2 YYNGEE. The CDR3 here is CASSAHSGGVYEQYF. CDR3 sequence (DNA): TGTGCCAGCAGCGCGCATAGCGGGGGGGTCTACGAGCAGTACTTC.

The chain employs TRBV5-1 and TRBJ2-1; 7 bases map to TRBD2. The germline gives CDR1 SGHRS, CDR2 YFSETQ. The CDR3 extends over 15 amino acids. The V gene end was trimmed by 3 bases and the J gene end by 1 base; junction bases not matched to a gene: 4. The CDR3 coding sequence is TGCGCCAGCAGCTCAAGCGGGACTTCCTACAATGAGCAGTTCTTC. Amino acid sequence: CASSSSGTSYNEQFF.

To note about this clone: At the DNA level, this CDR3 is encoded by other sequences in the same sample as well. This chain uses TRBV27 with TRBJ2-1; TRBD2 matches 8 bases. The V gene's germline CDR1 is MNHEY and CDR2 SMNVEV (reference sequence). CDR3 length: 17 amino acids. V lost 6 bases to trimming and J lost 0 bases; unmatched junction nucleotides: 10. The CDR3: CASSSGGGPSSYNEQFF. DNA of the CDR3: TGTGCCAGCAGCTCCGGGGGGGGACCAAGCTCCTACAATGAGCAGTTCTTC.

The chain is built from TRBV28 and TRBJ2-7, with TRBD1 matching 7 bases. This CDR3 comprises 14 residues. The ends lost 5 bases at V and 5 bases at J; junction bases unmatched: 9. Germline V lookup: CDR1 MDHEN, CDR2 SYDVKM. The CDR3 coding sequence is TGTGCCAGCAGTCCGGACAGGTCCTACCACGAGCAGTACTTC. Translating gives CASSPDRSYHEQYF.

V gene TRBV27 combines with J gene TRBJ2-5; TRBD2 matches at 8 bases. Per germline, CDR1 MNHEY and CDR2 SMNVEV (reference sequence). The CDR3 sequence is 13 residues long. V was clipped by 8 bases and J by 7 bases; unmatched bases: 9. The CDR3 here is CASADRGGTTQYF. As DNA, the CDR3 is TGTGCCAGCGCCGATCGGGGGGGTACGACCCAGTACTTC.

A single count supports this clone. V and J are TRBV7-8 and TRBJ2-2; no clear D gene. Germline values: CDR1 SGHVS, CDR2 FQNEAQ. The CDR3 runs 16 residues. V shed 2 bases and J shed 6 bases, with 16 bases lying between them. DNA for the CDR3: TGTGCCAGCAGCTTAAACCCGAACACCCCCGCCGGGGAGCTGTTTTTT. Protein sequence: CASSLNPNTPAGELFF.

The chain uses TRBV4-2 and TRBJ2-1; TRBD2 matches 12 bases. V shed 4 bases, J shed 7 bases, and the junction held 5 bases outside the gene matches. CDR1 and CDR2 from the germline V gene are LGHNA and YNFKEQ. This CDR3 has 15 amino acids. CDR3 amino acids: CASSPRLAGENEQFF. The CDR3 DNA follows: TGTGCCAGCAGCCCCCGACTAGCGGGAGAGAATGAGCAGTTCTTC.

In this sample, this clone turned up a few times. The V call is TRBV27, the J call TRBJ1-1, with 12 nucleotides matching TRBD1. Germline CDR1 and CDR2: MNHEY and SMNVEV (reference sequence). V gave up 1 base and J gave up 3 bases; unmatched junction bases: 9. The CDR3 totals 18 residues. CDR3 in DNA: TGTGCCAGCAGTTTATTTGGGGGGACAGGGGGCCTGGACACTGAAGCTTTCTTT. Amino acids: CASSLFGGTGGLDTEAFF.

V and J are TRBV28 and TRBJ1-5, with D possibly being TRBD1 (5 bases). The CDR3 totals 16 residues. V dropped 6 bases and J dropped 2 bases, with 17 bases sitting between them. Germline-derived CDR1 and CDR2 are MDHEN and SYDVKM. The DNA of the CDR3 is TGTGCCAGCAGCATAGGGGTCTGGGGGGGCAATCAGCCCCAGCATTTT. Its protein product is CASSIGVWGGNQPQHF.

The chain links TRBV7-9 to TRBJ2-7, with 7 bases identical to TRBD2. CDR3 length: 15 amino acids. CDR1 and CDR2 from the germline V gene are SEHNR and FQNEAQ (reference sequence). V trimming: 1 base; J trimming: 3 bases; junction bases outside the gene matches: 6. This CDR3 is CASSLVRESIYEQYF. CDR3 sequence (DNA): TGTGCCAGCAGCTTAGTGCGGGAGAGTATCTACGAGCAGTACTTC.

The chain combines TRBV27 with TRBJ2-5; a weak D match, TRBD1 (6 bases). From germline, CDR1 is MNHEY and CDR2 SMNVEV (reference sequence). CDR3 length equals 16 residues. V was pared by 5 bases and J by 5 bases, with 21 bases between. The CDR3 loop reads CASSQEQGALRETQYF. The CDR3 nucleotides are TGTGCCAGCAGTCAAGAACAGGGAGCATTACGTGAGACCCAGTACTTC.

The CDR3 nucleotides are TGTGCCAGTAGTTGGGGGGGACGCGCGGGAGCTATCTACGAGCAGTACTTC. Translating it yields CASSWGGRAGAIYEQYF. The rearrangement uses TRBV19 and TRBJ2-7, with 7 bases aligning to TRBD2. The CDR3 loop spans 17 amino acids. In germline, CDR1 is LNHDA, CDR2 SQIVND (reference sequence). The V and J ends lost 5 bases and 3 bases, in that order; junction bases with no gene match: 16.

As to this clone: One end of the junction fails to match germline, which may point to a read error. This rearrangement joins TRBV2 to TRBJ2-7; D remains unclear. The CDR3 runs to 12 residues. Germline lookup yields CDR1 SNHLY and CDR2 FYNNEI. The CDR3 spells CASRVLIPTTKF. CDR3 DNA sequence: TGTGCCAGCAGAGTGTTGATCCCGACAACAAAATTC.

The DNA of the CDR3 is TGTGCCAGCAGCGTAGGACGAGGCGGCAATCAGCCCCAGCATTTT. This sequence encodes CASSVGRGGNQPQHF. This rearrangement joins TRBV9 to TRBJ1-5; no clear D gene. V was shortened by 0 bases and J by 2 bases, with 9 bases between the two germline ends. This CDR3 is built from 15 residues. Germline V gene data show CDR1 as SGDLS and CDR2 as YYNGEE.

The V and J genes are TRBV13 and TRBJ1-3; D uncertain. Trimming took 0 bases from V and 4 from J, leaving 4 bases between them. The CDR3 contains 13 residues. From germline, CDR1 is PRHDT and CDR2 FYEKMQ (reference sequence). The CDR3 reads CASSLGRGNTIYF. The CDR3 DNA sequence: TGTGCCAGCAGCTTAGGGAGGGGAAACACCATATATTTT. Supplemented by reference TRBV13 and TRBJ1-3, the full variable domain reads AAGVIQSPRHLIKEKRETATLKCYPIPRHDTVYWYQQGPGQDPQFLISFYEKMQSDKGSIPDRFSAQQFSDYHSELNMSSLELGDSALYFCASSLGRGNTIYFGEGSWLTVV.

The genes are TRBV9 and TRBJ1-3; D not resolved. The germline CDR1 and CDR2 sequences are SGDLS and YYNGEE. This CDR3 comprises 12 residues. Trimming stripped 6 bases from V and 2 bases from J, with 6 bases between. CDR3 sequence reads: CASTTTGNTIYF. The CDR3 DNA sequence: TGTGCCAGCACCACAACTGGAAACACCATATATTTT.

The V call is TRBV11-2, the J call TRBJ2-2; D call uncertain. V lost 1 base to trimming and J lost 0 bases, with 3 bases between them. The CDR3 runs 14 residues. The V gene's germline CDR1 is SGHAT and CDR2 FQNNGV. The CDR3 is CASSLVANTGELFF. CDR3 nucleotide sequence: TGTGCCAGCAGCTTAGTCGCGAACACCGGGGAGCTGTTTTTT. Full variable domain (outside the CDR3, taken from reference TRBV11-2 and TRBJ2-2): EAGVAQSPRYKIIEKRQSVAFWCNPISGHATLYWYQQILGQGPKLLIQFQNNGVVDDSQLPKDRFSAERLKGVDSTLKIQPAKLEDSAVYLCASSLVANTGELFFGEGSRLTVL.

The CDR3 loop is CASSRLAGISSTDTQYF. The DNA for the CDR3 is TGTGCCAGCTCCCGGCTAGCGGGAATCTCTAGCACAGATACGCAGTATTTT. This chain links TRBV27 with TRBJ2-3; 9 positions match TRBD2. V lost 8 bases and J lost 0; bases outside the gene matches: 12. Looked up from germline, CDR1 is MNHEY and CDR2 is SMNVEV (reference sequence). The CDR3 loop spans 17 amino acids.

CDR3 in DNA: TGCGCCAGCAGCCCGGAGACTAGCGGTGTGGAGACCCAGTACTTC. Translated: CASSPETSGVETQYF. This chain links TRBV5-1 with TRBJ2-5; 9 positions agree with TRBD2. With 4 bases clipped from V and 5 bases from J, the junction kept 9 bases outside the gene matches. The CDR3 is 15 amino acids. Per the germline V gene, CDR1 is SGHRS and CDR2 is YFSETQ.

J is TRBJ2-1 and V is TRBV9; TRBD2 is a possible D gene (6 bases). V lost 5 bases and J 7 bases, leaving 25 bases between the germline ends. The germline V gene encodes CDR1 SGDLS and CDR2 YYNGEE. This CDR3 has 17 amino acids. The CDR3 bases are TGTGCCAGCAGTCTCACCCGTAGCGGCCTAGTGGCGAATGAGCAGTTCTTC. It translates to CASSLTRSGLVANEQFF.

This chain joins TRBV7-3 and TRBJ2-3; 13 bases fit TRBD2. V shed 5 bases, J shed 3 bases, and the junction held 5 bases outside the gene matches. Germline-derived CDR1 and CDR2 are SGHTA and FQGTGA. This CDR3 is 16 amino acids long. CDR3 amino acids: CASSQTSGRSTDTQYF. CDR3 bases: TGTGCCAGCAGCCAGACTAGCGGGAGGAGTACAGATACGCAGTATTTT.

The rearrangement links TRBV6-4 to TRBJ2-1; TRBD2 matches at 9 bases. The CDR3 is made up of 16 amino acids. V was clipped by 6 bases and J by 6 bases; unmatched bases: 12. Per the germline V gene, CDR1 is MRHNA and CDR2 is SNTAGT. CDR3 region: CASSSSSGSGANEQFF. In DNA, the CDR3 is TGTGCCAGCAGCTCCAGTAGCGGGAGTGGCGCCAATGAGCAGTTCTTC.

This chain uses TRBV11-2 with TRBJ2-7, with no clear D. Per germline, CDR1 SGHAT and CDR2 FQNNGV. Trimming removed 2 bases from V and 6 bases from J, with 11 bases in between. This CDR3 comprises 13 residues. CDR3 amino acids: CASSLPVVPEQYF. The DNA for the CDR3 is TGTGCCAGCAGCTTACCCGTAGTCCCCGAGCAGTACTTC.

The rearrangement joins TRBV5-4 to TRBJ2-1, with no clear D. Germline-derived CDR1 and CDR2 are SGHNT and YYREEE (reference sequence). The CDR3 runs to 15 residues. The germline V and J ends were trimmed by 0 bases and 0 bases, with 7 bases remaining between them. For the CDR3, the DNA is TGTGCCAGCAGCTTGGCACAGAGCTCCTACAATGAGCAGTTCTTC. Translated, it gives CASSLAQSSYNEQFF.